These T cell receptor beta chains were read from a single sample in a study of cytomegalovirus exposure and HLA in healthy donors. The method was immunoSEQ multiplex PCR; TCRdb's version includes in-frame clones alone and lacks a portion of them. The profile covers 80,000 to 100,000 clones, with roughly 90% appearing a single time and 6% to 6.5% taken by the ten largest. The sample comprised PBMCs. The receptors here all came from a man younger than 30 in good health and CMV-seropositive. CDR3s include the opening cysteine and the closing phenylalanine or tryptophan. D genes are given only for firm matches. Only part of the rows carry a size: once, few, many, or a class if the clone is expanded.

J gene,V gene,clone size,D gene,CDR3 protein
TRBJ2-2,TRBV7-6,-,-,CASSLGGGGAGELFF
TRBJ1-1,TRBV7-9,-,-,CASSLAPGSLNTEAFF
TRBJ1-2,TRBV5-1,-,-,CASRIEGRDFNGYTF
TRBJ1-6,TRBV7-2,-,TRBD1,CASSSDRATPLHF
TRBJ2-2,TRBV10-1,-,-,CAGIQGTNTGELFF
TRBJ1-5,TRBV2,-,TRBD1,CASSETGGYRNQPQHF
TRBJ1-2,TRBV4-3,-,-,CASSRGTGNYGYTF
TRBJ1-1,TRBV6-5,-,TRBD1,CASSYSSQGDTEAFF
TRBJ2-1,TRBV25-1,-,TRBD1,CASSRTGSNEQFF
TRBJ1-1,TRBV10-3,-,TRBD1,CAAAGQLNTEAFF
TRBJ2-1,TRBV9,once,-,CASSVGGSSYEQFF
TRBJ2-1,TRBV19,-,TRBD2,CASEGTSGSYNEQFF
TRBJ2-2,TRBV6-1,-,TRBD2,CASSEEAGGLGELFF
TRBJ2-3,TRBV2,-,-,CASSRPEFESNTQYF
TRBJ1-3,TRBV7-9,-,-,CASSLLGADGNTIYF
TRBJ2-1,TRBV19,-,TRBD2,CASSIRTSGRYNEQFF
TRBJ2-7,TRBV4-1,-,TRBD2,CASSQGAGFYEQYF
TRBJ2-7,TRBV6-5,-,TRBD1,CASSPTGNQARQYF
TRBJ1-2,TRBV5-1,-,-,CASSKDFSSYGYTF
TRBJ2-5,TRBV12-5,-,-,CASTQGMGGETQYF
TRBJ2-3,TRBV19,few,TRBD1,CASSSGTGSDTQYF
TRBJ2-5,TRBV28,-,-,CASSFYAAYQETQYF
TRBJ2-7,TRBV6-5,-,-,CASSYATVSEQYF
TRBJ2-7,TRBV7-9,-,TRBD1,CASSLASFGTGDYEQYF